This TCR beta chain was captured in a study of blood T cells in healthy people across ages. The study's findings and limits: Considered underestimates were the diversity estimates obtained from one million T cells.

A sample-barcoded 5' primer and a J-beta primer mix were used in a second PCR of roughly 7 to 11 cycles. Using its own MiXCR run on the 5' RACE reads, TCRdb lists one record per CDR3 protein. The profile shows more than 650,000 distinct CDR3 sequences, roughly 25% of them singletons. V was shortened by 1 base and J by 3 bases, with 7 bases between the two germline ends. Germline-derived CDR1 and CDR2 are SGHVS and FQNEAQ. The CDR3 runs to 14 residues. Each donor supplied approximately 10 milliliters of peripheral blood. Regarding this clonotype: The target antigen is unknown.

This sample also appeared in a second study, on T cells of mothers and their children. In that study: A primer called M1S, used in the second PCR, added sample barcodes and 2-4 random nucleotides.

The chain employs TRBV7-8 and TRBJ2-4; the D is unclear. The sequenced sample consisted of blood. This TCR was sampled from a boy aged 5 to 17 in good health. In DNA, the CDR3 is TGTGCCAGCAGCTTAGACATTAACAAAAACATTCAGTACTTC. This sequence encodes CASSLDINKNIQYF. The whole variable domain, remainder taken from reference TRBV7-8 and TRBJ2-4, is GAGVSQSPRYKVAKRGQDVALRCDPISGHVSLFWYQQALGQGPEFLTYFQNEAQLDKSGLPSDRFFAERPEGSVSTLKIQRTQQEDSAVYLCASSLDINKNIQYFGAGTRLSVL.